This T cell receptor beta chain was documented in a study of blood T cell repertoires in COVID-19. As for the study in general: Both acute and convalescent COVID-19 samples were obtained from the United States, Italy and Spain. Sample material is recorded as cDNA or gDNA derived from T cells, B-cell-depleted T cells, or PBMCs.

In the original workflow: Counts of nucleated cells, estimated from reference gene primer amplification, were obtained. Sequencing used immunoSEQ multiplex PCR; TCRdb keeps in-frame clones, though not all of them. V and J calls and clone size are copied from that table; D and trimming were computed from the DNA. The sample carries approximately 250,000 clones, approximately 85% recorded once. The CDR3 extends over 14 amino acids. Germline V gene data show CDR1 as LNHDA and CDR2 as SQIVND (reference sequence). V lost 9 bases to trimming and J lost 5 bases, with 17 bases between them. The sequence was collected from a man aged 50-59 years with COVID-19, enrolled during active disease. The sample taken for sequencing was peripheral blood. The V gene is TRBV19, the J gene TRBJ1-3, with D possibly matching TRBD1 (5 bases). CDR3 in amino acids: CASHNGGRRNTIYF. Written as DNA, the CDR3 is TGTGCCAGCCATAACGGGGGAAGGAGAAACACCATATATTTT. Combining the CDR3 with reference TRBV19 and TRBJ1-3 gives the whole variable domain DGGITQSPKYLFRKEGQNVTLSCEQNLNHDAMYWYRQDPGQGLRLIYYSQIVNDFQKGDIAEGYSVSREKKESFPLTVTSAQKNPTAFYLCASHNGGRRNTIYFGEGSWLTVV.